The 32 T cell receptor beta chains given below trace back to one sample, sequenced in a study of vaccination and CD4 T cells after COVID-19. From the PCR reads, TCRdb called clonotypes with MiXCR, one entry per CDR3 protein. The sample records approximately 14,000 distinct CDR3 sequences, approximately 69% being singletons. This specimen was CD4+ T cells from blood, taken after SARS-CoV-2 vaccination. The origin of the receptors is a human donor who had recovered from COVID-19.

This chain links TRBV10-1 with TRBJ2-5; 7 bases are a match to TRBD1. Germline V gene lookup returns CDR1 WNHNN and CDR2 SYGVQD (reference sequence). The CDR3 has 17 amino acids. Germline trimming cut 6 bases from V and 1 base from J; bases unmatched to any gene: 14. CDR3: CASRIGRDSLFQETQYF. In DNA, the CDR3 is TGCGCCAGCAGGATCGGACGGGACAGCCTTTTCCAAGAGACCCAGTACTTC.

The chain uses TRBV2 and TRBJ2-5; D remains ambiguous. Germline CDR1 is SNHLY and CDR2 is FYNNEI. CDR3 size: 13 residues. V was shortened by 2 bases and J by 1 base, with 5 bases between the two germline ends. Written as DNA, the CDR3 is TGTGCCAGCAGTGAATTTCGCCAAGAGACCCAGTACTTC. Translated, it gives CASSEFRQETQYF.

This clonotype was counted a few times. The chain carries TRBV6-1 and TRBJ2-2; 9 bases map to TRBD1. The CDR3 spans 14 residues. From germline, CDR1 is MNHNS and CDR2 SASEGT. Trimming cost V 5 bases and J 3 bases; bases outside gene matches: 1. CDR3 amino acids: CASSRTGDTGELFF. The CDR3 coding sequence is TGTGCCAGCAGTCGGACAGGGGACACCGGGGAGCTGTTTTTT.

A few counts support this clonotype. The genes are TRBV2 and TRBJ1-5, with TRBD1 matching over 12 bases. Losses at the gene ends were 8 bases for V and 6 bases for J; bases not matched to a gene: 5. This CDR3 comprises 14 residues. Germline V gene lookup returns CDR1 SNHLY and CDR2 FYNNEI. The CDR3 is CASGGTGGSQPQHF. The CDR3 DNA is TGTGCCAGCGGGGGGACAGGGGGCAGTCAGCCCCAGCATTTT.

The chain recombines TRBV6-2 or TRBV6-3 with TRBJ1-1; D is perhaps TRBD1 (5 bases). This CDR3 has 16 residues. The V gene's germline CDR1 is MNHEY and CDR2 SVGEGT. The ends were cut back, 2 bases at V and 5 bases at J, with 18 bases in the middle. Here the CDR3 reads CASSYPGTPWGTEAFF. CDR3 sequence (DNA): TGTGCCAGCAGTTACCCCGGGACCCCATGGGGTACTGAAGCTTTCTTT.

The chain has TRBV11-2 and TRBJ2-7, with TRBD1 identical over 9 bases. V dropped 2 bases and J dropped 1; count of bases not matched to a gene: 9. The CDR3 runs 17 residues. Looked up from germline, CDR1 is SGHAT and CDR2 is FQNNGV. For the CDR3, the DNA is TGTGCCAGCAGCTTACGAACGCCGGGACAGGGATCCTACGAGCAGTACTTC. Amino acids: CASSLRTPGQGSYEQYF.

The V gene is TRBV7-9, the J gene TRBJ2-2, with 9 nucleotides matching TRBD1. After removal of 4 bases from V and 2 bases from J, the junction contained 2 bases not matched to a gene. The CDR3 length is 15 residues. CDR1 SEHNR and CDR2 FQNEAQ come from the germline V gene (reference sequence). In nucleotides, the CDR3 is TGTGCCAGCAGCTCGGACAGGGGTAACACCGGGGAGCTGTTTTTT. Translating it yields CASSSDRGNTGELFF.

CDR3 residues: CASSAYTPQETQYF. In nucleotides, the CDR3 is TGTGCCAGCAGTGCCTACACTCCTCAAGAGACCCAGTACTTC. This chain connects TRBV2 to TRBJ2-5; D uncertain. The germline CDR1 and CDR2 sequences are SNHLY and FYNNEI. The V and J ends lost 4 bases and 2 bases respectively, with 11 bases between them. There are 14 residues in the CDR3.

This clonotype came up a few times. The gene calls are TRBV20-1 and TRBJ2-3, with TRBD2 identical over 10 bases. CDR1 is DFQATT and CDR2 is SNEGSKA in the germline V gene (reference sequence). The ends lost 4 bases at V and 5 bases at J; junction bases unmatched: 3. The CDR3 contains 13 residues. The CDR3 spells CSAKPSGRDTQYF. The CDR3 DNA reads as TGCAGTGCTAAGCCTAGCGGGAGAGATACGCAGTATTTT.

V usage is TRBV6-4 and J usage is TRBJ2-1; possible D gene TRBD1, 6 bases. Germline V gene lookup returns CDR1 MRHNA and CDR2 SNTAGT. This CDR3 has 16 residues. With 8 bases removed from V and 0 bases from J, the gap between germline ends came to 17 bases. The CDR3, as DNA: TGTGCCAGCCGCGAAAAACAGGGTAGCTCCTACAATGAGCAGTTCTTC. Translating gives CASREKQGSSYNEQFF.

This rearrangement joins TRBV28 to TRBJ1-5; perhaps TRBD1 as D (6 bases). This CDR3 contains 16 residues. CDR1 and CDR2 (germline): MDHEN, SYDVKM. V lost 6 bases, J lost 4 bases, and 19 bases lay in between. The CDR3 nucleotides are TGTGCCAGCAGCCCAGGGGTCCCGGCTTGGAATCAGCCCCAGCATTTT. Protein sequence: CASSPGVPAWNQPQHF.

The genes are TRBV20-1 and TRBJ2-1; tentatively, D is TRBD1 (5 bases). Trimming left V 3 bases short and J 6 bases short, with 15 bases between. The V gene's germline CDR1 is DFQATT and CDR2 SNEGSKA (reference sequence). The CDR3 extends over 14 amino acids. CDR3 bases: TGCAGTGCTAGGAAGGACACAAACAGCAATGAGCAGTTCTTC. It yields the protein CSARKDTNSNEQFF.

This clonotype appeared a few times. CDR3 coding DNA: TGTGCCAGCAGCTCACTAGCCGGAGATACGCAGTATTTT. The encoded protein is CASSSLAGDTQYF. V gene TRBV7-3 combines with J gene TRBJ2-3; D possibly corresponds to TRBD2 (6 bases). From germline, CDR1 is SGHTA and CDR2 FQGTGA. The ends were cut back, 4 bases at V and 5 bases at J, with 10 bases in the middle. There are 13 residues in the CDR3. Drawing the rest from reference TRBV7-3 and TRBJ2-3, the complete variable domain is GAGVSQTPSNKVTEKGKYVELRCDPISGHTALYWYRQSLGQGPEFLIYFQGTGAADDSGLPNDRFFAVRPEGSVSTLKIQRTERGDSAVYLCASSSLAGDTQYFGPGTRLTVL.

This chain connects TRBV6-1 to TRBJ1-1; 8 bases fit TRBD1. The CDR3 consists of 14 residues. Germline V lookup: CDR1 MNHNS, CDR2 SASEGT. The V gene end was trimmed by 5 bases and the J gene end by 1 base; junction bases not matched to a gene: 3. The CDR3 coding sequence is TGTGCCAGCAGTCTGACAGGGGAGAACACTGAAGCTTTCTTT. Protein sequence: CASSLTGENTEAFF.

This clonotype came up a few times. V usage is TRBV6-2 or TRBV6-3 and J usage is TRBJ2-5; TRBD1 aligns across 7 bases. With V trimmed by 3 bases and J by 4 bases, 5 bases remained unmatched. Looked up from germline, CDR1 is MNHEY and CDR2 is SVGEGT. This CDR3 contains 14 residues. The CDR3 DNA reads as TGTGCCAGCAGTTATTTGTCAGGGGGAGAGACCCAGTACTTC. This codes for CASSYLSGGETQYF.

The CDR3 reads CATSRDSKETQYF. In nucleotides, the CDR3 is TGTGCCACCAGCAGGGACAGTAAAGAGACCCAGTACTTC. This chain connects TRBV15 to TRBJ2-5; a weak D match, TRBD1 (6 bases). The germline CDR1 and CDR2 sequences are LNHNV and YYDKDF (reference sequence). The length of the CDR3 is 13 residues. V dropped 3 bases and J dropped 3 bases, with 8 bases sitting between them.

The chain combines TRBV2 with TRBJ2-5; D not certain. CDR1 is SNHLY and CDR2 is FYNNEI in the germline V gene. CDR3 size: 11 residues. With 6 bases removed from V and 5 bases from J, the gap between germline ends came to 7 bases. DNA of the CDR3: TGTGCCAGCAGCTCAAAGGAGACCCAGTACTTC. As protein: CASSSKETQYF.

V is TRBV6-5 and J is TRBJ2-3, with 14 bases matching TRBD2. The CDR3 runs to 19 residues. CDR1 MNHEY and CDR2 SVGAGI come from the germline V gene. V gave up 0 bases and J gave up 6 bases; unmatched junction bases: 11. CDR3 sequence reads: CASSYSGGRLAGGLDTQYF. In DNA, the CDR3 is TGTGCCAGCAGTTACTCGGGGGGACGACTAGCGGGAGGGTTGGATACGCAGTATTTT.

V is TRBV20-1 and J is TRBJ1-1, with D unresolved. This CDR3 region has 14 residues. Germline CDR1 DFQATT, CDR2 SNEGSKA (reference sequence). Trimming removed 1 base from V and 1 base from J, with 10 bases in between. DNA of the CDR3: TGCAGTGCTAGAGCTAAAGAGAAGAACACTGAAGCTTTCTTT. Translation: CSARAKEKNTEAFF.

This chain links TRBV2 with TRBJ2-4; no firm D call. With 7 bases removed from V and 4 bases from J, the gap between germline ends came to 17 bases. This CDR3 is built from 15 residues. CDR1 and CDR2 (germline): SNHLY, FYNNEI. The CDR3 region has the DNA TGTGCCAGCATTTGGCTCGGCCCTAGGAAAAACATTCAGTACTTC. This sequence encodes CASIWLGPRKNIQYF.

The rearrangement uses TRBV20-1 and TRBJ2-5; 7 bases agree with TRBD1. Germline V CDR1 and CDR2: DFQATT, SNEGSKA (reference sequence). The CDR3 sequence is 16 residues long. J was trimmed by 2 bases and V by 1 base; bases with no gene match: 10. The CDR3, as DNA: TGCAGTGCTAGAGGTCAGACAGGGAACCGGCAAGAGACCCAGTACTTC. This gives the protein CSARGQTGNRQETQYF.

V gene TRBV28 combines with J gene TRBJ2-1; 11 nucleotides line up with TRBD2. CDR3 length: 15 amino acids. The trim removed 6 bases at V and 2 bases at J, leaving 3 bases unmatched. The V gene's germline CDR1 is MDHEN and CDR2 SYDVKM. CDR3: CASRLSGRAYNEQFF. The CDR3 DNA reads TGTGCCAGCAGACTTAGCGGGAGGGCCTACAATGAGCAGTTCTTC.

The chain combines TRBV10-3 with TRBJ1-5; D uncertain. Germline V gene lookup returns CDR1 ENHRY and CDR2 SYGVKD. The ends were cut back, 0 bases at V and 5 bases at J, with 5 bases in the middle. The CDR3 length is 13 residues. The CDR3 reads CAISESRDQPQHF. DNA for the CDR3: TGTGCCATCAGTGAGTCCCGAGATCAGCCCCAGCATTTT.

J is TRBJ2-7 and V is TRBV7-8; 7 bases agree with TRBD2. V lost 1 base to trimming and J lost 4 bases; unmatched junction nucleotides: 1. From germline, CDR1 is SGHVS and CDR2 FQNEAQ. The CDR3 consists of 13 residues. The CDR3 spells CASSLGGGYEQYF. In DNA form, the CDR3 reads TGTGCCAGCAGCTTAGGGGGGGGGTACGAGCAGTACTTC.

The CDR3 DNA reads as TGTGCCAGCACTCATCCAGGGAGAGAGACCCAGTACTTC. This translates into CASTHPGRETQYF. The chain is built from TRBV6-2 or TRBV6-3 and TRBJ2-5, with D perhaps being TRBD1 or TRBD2 (5 bases each). The length of the CDR3 is 13 residues. The germline V gene has CDR1 MNHEY and CDR2 SVGEGT. Trimming took off 7 bases at V and 4 bases at J, with 13 bases between the two ends.

The chain has TRBV7-3 and TRBJ2-7; D ambiguous. Trimming removed 1 base from V and 1 base from J, with 11 bases in between. The CDR3 sequence is 15 residues long. CDR1 and CDR2 (germline): SGHTA, FQGTGA. The CDR3 coding sequence is TGTGCCAGCAGCTTAAACCCCCCCCCGTCCTACGAGCAGTACTTC. This sequence encodes CASSLNPPPSYEQYF.

A note on this clonotype: The DNA is left out, because the CDR3 cannot be placed on it with certainty; the CDR3 is given as TCRdb lists it. The CDR3 sequence: CISVPEASKAPPFRPAGELFF. The gene calls are TRBV7-5 and TRBJ2-2; TRBD1, as called in the table, went unchecked against the DNA. TRBV7-5 is a pseudogene locus. The CDR3 sequence runs 21 residues, both termini included.

This clonotype was seen just once. The rearrangement uses TRBV10-3 and TRBJ1-5; D remains ambiguous. This CDR3 comprises 14 residues. V was trimmed by 6 bases and J by 0 bases, leaving 9 bases between them. Germline V CDR1 and CDR2: ENHRY, SYGVKD. In DNA, the CDR3 is TGTGCCATCAGGCCGGATGATAGCAATCAGCCCCAGCATTTT. Its protein product is CAIRPDDSNQPQHF.

The CDR3 reads CAISSLAGEPSDTQYF. The CDR3 region has the DNA TGTGCCATCAGTTCCTTAGCGGGAGAACCGTCAGATACGCAGTATTTT. The chain couples TRBV10-3 to TRBJ2-3; 9 nucleotides align to TRBD2. V shed 5 bases and J 4 bases; nucleotides not matched to a gene: 10. The CDR3 is 16 amino acids. Germline CDR1 is ENHRY and CDR2 is SYGVKD.

The V gene is TRBV6-1, the J gene TRBJ2-4, with 8 nucleotides matching TRBD1. The V gene end was trimmed by 6 bases and the J gene end by 2 bases; junction bases not matched to a gene: 3. Germline CDR1 is MNHNS and CDR2 is SASEGT. The CDR3 is 14 amino acids. CDR3 protein: CASRTGGSKNIQYF. CDR3 sequence (DNA): TGTGCCAGCAGAACAGGGGGGTCCAAAAACATTCAGTACTTC.

This clonotype was counted between two and nine times. The chain uses TRBV20-1 and TRBJ2-2, with 11 bases that match TRBD2. The V segment lost 3 bases and the J segment 7 bases; nucleotides outside the gene matches: 10. CDR3 length: 16 residues. Germline V gene sequence: CDR1 DFQATT, CDR2 SNEGSKA (reference sequence). CDR3 loop: CSASGVLAGVSGELFF. CDR3 nucleotide sequence: TGCAGTGCTAGTGGGGTACTAGCGGGAGTCAGCGGGGAGCTGTTTTTT.

This clonotype was seen only a few times. The chain combines TRBV12-3 or TRBV12-4 with TRBJ1-2; D unresolved. V lost 2 bases to trimming and J lost 9 bases, with 16 bases between them. There are 14 residues in the CDR3. In DNA, the CDR3 is TGTGCCAGCAGTTTAAGCGGCCGCAGCTTGCGCTACACCTTC. Protein product: CASSLSGRSLRYTF.